Sequencing of this T cell receptor (beta chain) was carried out in a study of shared clonotypes between healthy human individuals. Study conclusions and caveats: When naive CD4 clonotypes were compared across a few donors, approximately 5% were shared.

TCRdb's table, derived via immunoSEQ multiplex PCR, lists solely in-frame clones and lacks some. The sample comprises 2 million to 2.5 million clones, more than 80% of which are singletons, and 0.35% to 0.5% rests with the top ten. This CDR3 comprises 13 residues. The germline CDR1 and CDR2 sequences are SNHLY and FYNNEI. The V gene end was trimmed by 6 bases and the J gene end by 3 bases; junction bases not matched to a gene: 4. Recent acute infections and vaccinations were absent in the healthy HIV-negative adult donors. A word on this clone: The antigen is not known.

The sample comprised naive CD4+ T cells from PBMCs. Subset of the sample: CD45RA+ positively selected. The chain recombines TRBV2 with TRBJ2-7, with 8 bases lining up with TRBD1. This clonotype originated in a man in his late teens or twenties in good health. Some clones in this sample may be carry-over from other donors' samples. The CDR3 coding sequence is TGTGCCAGCAGACGGACAGGGAGCTACGAGCAGTACTTC. This codes for CASRRTGSYEQYF.